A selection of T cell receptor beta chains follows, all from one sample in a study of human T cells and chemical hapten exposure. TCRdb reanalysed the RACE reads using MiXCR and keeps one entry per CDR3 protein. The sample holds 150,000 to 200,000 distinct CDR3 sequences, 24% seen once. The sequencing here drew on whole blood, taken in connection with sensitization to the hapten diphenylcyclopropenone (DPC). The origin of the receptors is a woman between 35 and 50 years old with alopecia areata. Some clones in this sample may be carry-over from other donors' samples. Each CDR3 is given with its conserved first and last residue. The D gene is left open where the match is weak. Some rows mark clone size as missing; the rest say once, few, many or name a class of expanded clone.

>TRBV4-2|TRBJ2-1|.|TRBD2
TGTGCCAGCAGCCAGCGGGAGGGTCACAATGAGCAGTTCTTC
CASSQREGHNEQFF
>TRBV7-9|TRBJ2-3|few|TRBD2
TGTGCCAGCAGCCGGACTAGCCGAAACACAGATACGCAGTATTTT
CASSRTSRNTDTQYF
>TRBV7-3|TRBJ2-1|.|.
TGTGCCAGCAGCTTAACCCCCCAGTTGTCCTACAATGAGCAGTTCTTC
CASSLTPQLSYNEQFF
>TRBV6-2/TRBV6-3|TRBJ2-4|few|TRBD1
TGTGCCAGCAGTTCGAACAGGGGGCCTGGCAAAAACATTCAGTACTTC
CASSSNRGPGKNIQYF
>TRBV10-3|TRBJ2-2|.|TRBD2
TGTGCCACCCGGGCCACTAGCGGGAACACCGGGGAGCTGTTTTTT
CATRATSGNTGELFF
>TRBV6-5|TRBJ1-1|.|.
TGTGCCAGCAAGGTTGGGGGCACTGAAGCTTTCTTT
CASKVGGTEAFF
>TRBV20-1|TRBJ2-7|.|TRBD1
TGCAGTGCGCCGACAGGGGCCCCCTCCTACGAGCAGTACTTC
CSAPTGAPSYEQYF
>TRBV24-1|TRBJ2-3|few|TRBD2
TGTGCCACCAGTGATCGAGCGGGAGAGGTCACAGATACGCAGTATTTT
CATSDRAGEVTDTQYF
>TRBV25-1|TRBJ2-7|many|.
TGTGCCAGCAGTGAGGCCTACGAGCAGTACTTC
CASSEAYEQYF
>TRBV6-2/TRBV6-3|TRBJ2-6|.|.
TGTGCCAGCAGTTCGCGTGGGGCCAACGTCCTGACTTTC
CASSSRGANVLTF
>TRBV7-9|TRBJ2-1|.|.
TGTGCCAGCAGCTTAGGGGGGGCCGTTCGGGGATACAATGAGCAGTTCTTC
CASSLGGAVRGYNEQFF
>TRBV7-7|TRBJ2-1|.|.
TGTGCTAGCAGCTTAAGGGGTGGAAATGAGCAGTTCTTC
CASSLRGGNEQFF
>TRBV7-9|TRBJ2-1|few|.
TGTGCCAGCAGCACGTCTATCTCCTACAATGAGCAGTTCTTC
CASSTSISYNEQFF
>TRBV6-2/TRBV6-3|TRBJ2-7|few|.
TGTGCCAGCAGTTACTCGATGACCCCCAGGGCTTCCGAGCAGTACTTC
CASSYSMTPRASEQYF
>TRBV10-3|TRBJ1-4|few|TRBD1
TGTGCCATCAGTGACGACAGGGCTGGCGAAAAACTGTTTTTT
CAISDDRAGEKLFF
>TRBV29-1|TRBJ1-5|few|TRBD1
TGCAGCGTCTCCTACCCAGGGGGTACCCAGCCCCAGCATTTT
CSVSYPGGTQPQHF
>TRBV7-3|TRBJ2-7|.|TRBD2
TGTGCCAGCAGACCCACTAGCGGACGCTCCTACGAGCAGTACTTC
CASRPTSGRSYEQYF
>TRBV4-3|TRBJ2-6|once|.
TGCGCCAGCAGCCAGGGGGACACCCTCTCTGGGGCCAACGTCCTGACTTTC
CASSQGDTLSGANVLTF
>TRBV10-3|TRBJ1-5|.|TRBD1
TGTGCCATCTCGGACAGGGCTCCCGAAAGCAATCAGCCCCAGCATTTT
CAISDRAPESNQPQHF
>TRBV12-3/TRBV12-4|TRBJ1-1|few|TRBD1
TGTGCCAGCAGACCGGACAGGGTCCCCACTGAAGCTTTCTTT
CASRPDRVPTEAFF
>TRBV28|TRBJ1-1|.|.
TGTGCCAGCAGTTTACCGGGGTTGGAAGCTTTCTTT
CASSLPGLEAFF
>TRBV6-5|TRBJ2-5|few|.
TGTGCCAGCAGTTCATGGACAGCACAAGAGACCCAGTACTTC
CASSSWTAQETQYF
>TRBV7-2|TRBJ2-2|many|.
TGTGCCAGCAGTTTAAGCGGGGAGCTGTTTTTT
CASSLSGELFF
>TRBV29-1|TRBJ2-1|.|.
TGCAGCGTTGCCGGACAGCCAAACAATGAGCAGTTCTTC
CSVAGQPNNEQFF
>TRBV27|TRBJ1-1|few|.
TGTGCCAGCAGTTTATATAGGGGGAACACTGAAGCTTTCTTT
CASSLYRGNTEAFF
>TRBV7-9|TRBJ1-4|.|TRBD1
TGTGCCAGCAGTTCTCAGGGACAGAGTGAAAAACTGTTTTTT
CASSSQGQSEKLFF
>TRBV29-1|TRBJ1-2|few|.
TGCAGTGGCCAGGGGATCTATGGCTACACCTTC
CSGQGIYGYTF
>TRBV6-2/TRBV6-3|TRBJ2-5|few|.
TGTGCCAGCAGTTACAGGGAGGAGACCCAGTACTTC
CASSYREETQYF
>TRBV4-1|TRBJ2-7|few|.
TGCGCCAGCAGCCAAGATGAATCTGAGGCACTGACCCGCTACGAGCAGTACTTC
CASSQDESEALTRYEQYF
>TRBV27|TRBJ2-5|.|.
TGTGCCAGCGGCCGTTCCACGCCGGGATCGACTCGCCAGTACTTC
CASGRSTPGSTRQYF
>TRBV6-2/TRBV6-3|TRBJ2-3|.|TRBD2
TGTGCCAGCACCGCTAGCGGGAGACCTCGAGATACGCAGTATTTT
CASTASGRPRDTQYF
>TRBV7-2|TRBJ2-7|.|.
TGTGCCAGCAGCTCCCTGAACGAGCAGTACTTC
CASSSLNEQYF
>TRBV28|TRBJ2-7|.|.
TGTGCCAGCAGTTCGGGTAGAAACGAGCAGTACTTC
CASSSGRNEQYF
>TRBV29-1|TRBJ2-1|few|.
TGCAGCGGGCAAGGTTACAATGAGCAGTTCTTC
CSGQGYNEQFF
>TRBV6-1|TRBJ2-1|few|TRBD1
TGTGCCAGCACCCTCTCGACAGGGGTATGGAATGAGCAGTTCTTC
CASTLSTGVWNEQFF
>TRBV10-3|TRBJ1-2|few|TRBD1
TGTGCCATCAGTGTAAGACAGGGGGTCGACTATGGCTACACCTTC
CAISVRQGVDYGYTF